One sample yielded the 5 T cell receptor beta chains listed below, sequenced in a study of blood T cell repertoires in COVID-19. Some clones are missing from TCRdb's copy, which holds only in-frame ones; the method was immunoSEQ multiplex PCR. Of 240,000 or so clones in the sample, about 87% are singletons; the top ten hold over 0.75%. Sequenced material: PBMCs or T cells enriched from blood (not recorded which). The source of these receptors is a man aged 45-60 years who had been exposed to COVID-19.

The genes are TRBV5-4 and TRBJ2-1; D is possibly TRBD2 (6 bases). From germline, CDR1 is SGHNT and CDR2 YYREEE (reference sequence). CDR3 size: 15 residues. Trimming removed 4 bases from V and 0 bases from J, with 11 bases in between. The CDR3, as DNA: TGTGCCAGCAGCCCTGGACTAAGCTCCTACAATGAGCAGTTCTTC. Protein sequence: CASSPGLSSYNEQFF.

The rearrangement links TRBV7-8 to TRBJ2-5, with 14 bases aligning to TRBD2. V lost 0 bases, J lost 4 bases, and 1 base stayed unmatched. Germline V gene sequence: CDR1 SGHVS, CDR2 FQNEAQ. The CDR3 has 16 residues. CDR3 DNA: TGTGCCAGCAGCTTAGCGGGACTAGCGGGAGTAGAGACCCAGTACTTC. Translating gives CASSLAGLAGVETQYF.

CDR3 bases: TGTGCCAGCTCACTAAGCGGGGGGCGAGCAGATACGCAGTATTTT. Translated: CASSLSGGRADTQYF. This sequence joins TRBV18 and TRBJ2-3; TRBD2 agrees at 9 bases. The V segment lost 4 bases and the J segment 4 bases; nucleotides outside the gene matches: 6. This CDR3 is built from 15 residues. Germline lookup yields CDR1 KGHSH and CDR2 LQKENI.

This clone showed up just once. The CDR3 loop reads CASSLGQGADQPQHF. CDR3 DNA: TGCGCCAGCAGCTTAGGACAGGGGGCCGATCAGCCCCAGCATTTT. The genes are TRBV5-1 and TRBJ1-5; 11 bases align to TRBD1. The CDR3 consists of 15 residues. Germline CDR1 reads SGHRS; CDR2 reads YFSETQ. V shed 2 bases and J 5 bases; nucleotides not matched to a gene: 3.

V usage is TRBV11-3 and J usage is TRBJ2-3, with D perhaps matching TRBD1 (6 bases). The V and J ends lost 5 bases and 2 bases respectively, with 11 bases between them. Germline CDR1 is SGHNT and CDR2 is YENEEA. This CDR3 has 14 amino acids. Written as DNA, the CDR3 is TGTGCCAGCAGCCTCGGGACACCCACAGATACGCAGTATTTT. Its translation is CASSLGTPTDTQYF.